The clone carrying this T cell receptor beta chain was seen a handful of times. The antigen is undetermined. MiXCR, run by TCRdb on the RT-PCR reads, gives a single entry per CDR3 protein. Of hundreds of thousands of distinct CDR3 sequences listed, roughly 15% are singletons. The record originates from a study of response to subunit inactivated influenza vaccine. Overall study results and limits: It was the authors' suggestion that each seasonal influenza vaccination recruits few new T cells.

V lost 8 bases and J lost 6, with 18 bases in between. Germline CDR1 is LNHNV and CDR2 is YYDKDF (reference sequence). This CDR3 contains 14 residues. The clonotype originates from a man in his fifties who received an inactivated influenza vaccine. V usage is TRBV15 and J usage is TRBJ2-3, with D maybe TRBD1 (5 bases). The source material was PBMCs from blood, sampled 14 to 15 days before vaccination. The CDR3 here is CATAGLSLLDTQYF. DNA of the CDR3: TGTGCCACCGCAGGGCTTAGCCTATTGGATACGCAGTATTTT.